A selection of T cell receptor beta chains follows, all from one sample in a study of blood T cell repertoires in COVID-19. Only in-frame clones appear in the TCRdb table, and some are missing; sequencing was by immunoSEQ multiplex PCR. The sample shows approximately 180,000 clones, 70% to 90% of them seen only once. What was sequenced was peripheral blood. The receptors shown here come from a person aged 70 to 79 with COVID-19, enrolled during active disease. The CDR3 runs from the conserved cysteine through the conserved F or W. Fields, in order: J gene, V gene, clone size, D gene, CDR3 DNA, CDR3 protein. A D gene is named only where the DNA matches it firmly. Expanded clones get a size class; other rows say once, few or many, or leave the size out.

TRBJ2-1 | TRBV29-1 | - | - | TGCAGCGTTGGAATGTCAGCGAGCCATGAGCAGTTCTTC | CSVGMSASHEQFF
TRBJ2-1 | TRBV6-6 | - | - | TGTGCCAGTCAAAGAGGGGAGGGGGGCAATGAGCAGTTCTTC | CASQRGEGGNEQFF
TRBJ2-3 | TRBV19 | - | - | TGTGCCAGTAGTATTACGGGAACCGGGACAGATACGCAGTATTTT | CASSITGTGTDTQYF
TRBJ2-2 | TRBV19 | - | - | TGTGCCAGTAGTGGGGGGAGAGGCACCGGGGAGCTGTTTTTT | CASSGGRGTGELFF
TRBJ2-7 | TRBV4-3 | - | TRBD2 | TGCGCCAGCAGCCAGAATCTAGCGGGAGAGATCTACGAGCAGTACTTC | CASSQNLAGEIYEQYF
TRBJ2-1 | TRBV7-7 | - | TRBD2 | TGTGCCAGCAGCTTTACCCTAGCGGGAGGTAGGGATGAGCAGTTCTTC | CASSFTLAGGRDEQFF
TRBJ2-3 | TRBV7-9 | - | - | TGTGCCAGCAGCGAAACGAGCCGTGCTCACCCTCTGGATACGCAGTATTTT | CASSETSRAHPLDTQYF
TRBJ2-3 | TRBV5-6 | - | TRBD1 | TGTGCCAGCAGCCTGGGACAGGGGGCCTCGAGGGGTACGCAGTATTTT | CASSLGQGASRGTQYF
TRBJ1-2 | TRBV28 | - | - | TGTGCCAGCAGCCGGGGGAGTGGGTGGGGCTACACCTTC | CASSRGSGWGYTF
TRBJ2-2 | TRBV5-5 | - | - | TGTGCCAGCAGCTTACCCAGTTTCACCGGGGAGCTGTTTTTT | CASSLPSFTGELFF
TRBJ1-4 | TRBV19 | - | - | TGTGCCAGTAGTTCAGGGCTGGCCGGGAATGAAAAACTGTTTTTT | CASSSGLAGNEKLFF
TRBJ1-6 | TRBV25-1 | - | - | TGTGCCAGCAGCGTCGACAGTTATGAGGCTTCACCCCTCCACTTT | CASSVDSYEASPLHF
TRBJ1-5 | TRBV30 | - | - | TGTGCCTGGAGTTCAGGGTCAGGGGTTCGTCAGCCCCAGCATTTT | CAWSSGSGVRQPQHF
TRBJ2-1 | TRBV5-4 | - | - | TGTGCCAGCAGCTTGCAGAACAATGAGCAGTTCTTC | CASSLQNNEQFF
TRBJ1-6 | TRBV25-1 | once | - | TGTGCCAGCACTGGGGGCGGCTATTCACCCCTCCACTTT | CASTGGGYSPLHF
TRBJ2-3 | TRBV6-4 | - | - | TGTGCCAGCAGTGAGTCCGGCACAGATACGCAGTATTTT | CASSESGTDTQYF
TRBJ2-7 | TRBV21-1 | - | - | TGTGCCAGCAGCTTTCGGATGACAGGGCGAAGATCCTACGAGCAGTACTTC | CASSFRMTGRRSYEQYF
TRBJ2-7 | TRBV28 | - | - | TGTGCCAGCAGTTTAATCAGGGATTATGAGCAGTACTTC | CASSLIRDYEQYF
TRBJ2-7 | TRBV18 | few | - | TGTGCCAGCTCACCGCAAGGCGGTGACTCTTACGAGCAGTACTTC | CASSPQGGDSYEQYF
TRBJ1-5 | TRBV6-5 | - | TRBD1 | TGTGCCAGCCTGGGACAGAATAGCAATCAGCCCCAGCATTTT | CASLGQNSNQPQHF
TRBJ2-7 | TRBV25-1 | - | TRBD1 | TGTGCCAGCAGTGGGAGGCTAAGGACAGGGGGATCCTACGAGCAGTACTTC | CASSGRLRTGGSYEQYF
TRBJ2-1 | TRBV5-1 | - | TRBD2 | TGCGCCAGCAGGGAGACTAGCGGGGGGGCCCTTAATGAGCAGTTCTTC | CASRETSGGALNEQFF
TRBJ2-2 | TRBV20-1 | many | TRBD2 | TGCAGTGCTAGTGCGAGCGGGAGGGTTTCTACCGGGGAGCTGTTTTTT | CSASASGRVSTGELFF
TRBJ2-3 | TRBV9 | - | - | TGTGCCAGCAGCCCGGCGGGACGCACAGATACGCAGTATTTT | CASSPAGRTDTQYF
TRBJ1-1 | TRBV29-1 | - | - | TGCAGCGTTGATTTTTCGGCAGGGGCCACTGAAGCTTTCTTT | CSVDFSAGATEAFF
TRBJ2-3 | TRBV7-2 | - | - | TGTGCCAGCAGCATAGGACTCATCACAGATACGCAGTATTTT | CASSIGLITDTQYF
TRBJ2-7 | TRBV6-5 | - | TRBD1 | TGTGCCAGCAGACACCGGGACAGGGGGGGCGAGCAGTACTTC | CASRHRDRGGEQYF
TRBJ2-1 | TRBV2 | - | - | TGTGCCAGCATATCCGGTGTGAATGAGCAGTTCTTC | CASISGVNEQFF
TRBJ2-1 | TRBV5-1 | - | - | TGCGCCAGCAGCACGGAGACTCGCTCCTACAATGAGCAGTTCTTC | CASSTETRSYNEQFF
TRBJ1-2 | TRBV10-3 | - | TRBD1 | TGTGCCATCAGGGGACAGGGGAACGTCCATGGCTACACCTTC | CAIRGQGNVHGYTF
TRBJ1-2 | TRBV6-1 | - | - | TGTGCCAGCAGTGAGAGGCAACGGAGAGCTAACTATGGCTACACCTTC | CASSERQRRANYGYTF